The 24 T cell receptor beta chains presented below share a single source sample, sequenced in a study of identical twins. TCRdb ran MiXCR on the 5' RACE reads and lists one entry per CDR3 protein. Of roughly 690,000 distinct CDR3 sequences listed, around 5.7% were seen once; the top ten hold under 2%. Sequenced: naive T cells sorted from blood. Receptor source: a man aged 18 to 30 in good health.

The sample holds many counts of this clonotype. The chain recombines TRBV7-9 with TRBJ2-1; possibly TRBD1 for D (7 bases). V lost 4 bases to trimming and J lost 11 bases, with 12 bases between them. This CDR3 has 12 amino acids. Germline-derived CDR1 and CDR2 are SEHNR and FQNEAQ (reference sequence). In DNA form, the CDR3 reads TGTGCCAGCAGCTCCGCAGGGGGGAAGCAGTTCTTC. Its protein product is CASSSAGGKQFF. Full variable domain (rest looked up from reference TRBV7-9 and TRBJ2-1): DTGVSQNPRHKITKRGQNVTFRCDPISEHNRLYWYRQTLGQGPEFLTYFQNEAQLEKSRLLSDRFSAERPKGSFSTLEIQRTEQGDSAMYLCASSSAGGKQFFGPGTRLTVL.

This clonotype came up many times. This sequence joins TRBV5-1 and TRBJ2-1; D is perhaps TRBD1 or TRBD2 (5 bases each). Between the trimmed V and J ends, which lost 0 bases and 2 bases, there was a span of 9 bases. CDR1 is SGHRS and CDR2 is YFSETQ in the germline V gene. CDR3 length equals 15 residues. CDR3 amino acids: CASSLVRGPYNEQFF. The CDR3, as DNA: TGCGCCAGCAGCTTGGTTCGGGGCCCCTACAATGAGCAGTTCTTC.

This clonotype was recorded many times. This chain links TRBV29-1 with TRBJ2-1, with 7 bases lining up with TRBD1. The V gene end was trimmed by 6 bases and the J gene end by 6 bases; junction bases not matched to a gene: 2. CDR1 is SQVTM and CDR2 is ANQGSEA in the germline V gene. The CDR3 loop spans 11 amino acids. In DNA, the CDR3 is TGCAGCGTCGGACAGGTCAATGAGCAGTTCTTC. Translated: CSVGQVNEQFF.

This clonotype has only a few counts. This chain uses TRBV5-1 with TRBJ2-7; possibly TRBD2 for D (6 bases). Deletions cut 2 bases from V and 0 bases from J, with 9 bases between. CDR3 length: 14 amino acids. CDR1 is SGHRS and CDR2 is YFSETQ in the germline V gene. Here the CDR3 DNA reads TGCGCCAGCAGCTTTGACGGGAGCTCCTACGAGCAGTACTTC. Translation gives CASSFDGSSYEQYF.

This clonotype was seen ten or more times. One junction end disagrees with the germline gene, perhaps due to a read error. V and J are TRBV9 and TRBJ2-1; D is undetermined. The CDR3 runs 13 residues. Germline CDR1 and CDR2: SGDLS and YYNGEE. The CDR3 nucleotides read TGTGCCAGCAGCCAGCCATCGCCGAATGAGCAGCTCTTC. It encodes CASSQPSPNEQLF.

This clonotype occurred many times. The chain uses TRBV29-1 and TRBJ2-1; 7 nucleotides match TRBD1. Germline CDR1 reads SQVTM; CDR2 reads ANQGSEA. After removal of 2 bases from V and 8 bases from J, the junction contained 6 bases not matched to a gene. The CDR3 is 13 amino acids. CDR3 DNA sequence: TGCAGCGTTGAACTGACAGGGCTATATGAGCAGTTCTTC. As protein: CSVELTGLYEQFF.

The chain links TRBV12-3 or TRBV12-4 to TRBJ1-5; D is undetermined. The CDR3 sequence is 13 residues long. The V end was cut by 5 bases, the J end by 9 bases, with 14 bases between. The CDR3 region has the DNA TGTGCCAGCAGTGTGCTCATGGGTGGGCCCCAGCATTTT. It specifies CASSVLMGGPQHF.

The chain links TRBV7-2 to TRBJ2-3; 12 bases line up with TRBD2. The CDR3 consists of 16 residues. After removal of 1 base from V and 7 bases from J, the junction contained 6 bases not matched to a gene. Per germline, CDR1 SGHTA and CDR2 FQGNSA. The CDR3: CASSLELAGGTNTQYF. CDR3 DNA sequence: TGTGCCAGCAGCTTAGAACTAGCGGGAGGTACAAATACGCAGTATTTT.

This clonotype was found many times. The V and J genes are TRBV12-3 or TRBV12-4 and TRBJ1-3, with D unresolved. Between the trimmed V and J ends, which lost 1 base and 7 bases, there was a span of 8 bases. This CDR3 is built from 13 residues. The CDR3 DNA reads as TGTGCCAGCAGTTTAGTCGCGGGGAACACCATATATTTT. Protein sequence: CASSLVAGNTIYF.

This clonotype has ten or more counts. The chain employs TRBV25-1 and TRBJ2-1, with a weak D call TRBD2 (6 bases). The CDR3 has 13 residues. The V gene's germline CDR1 is MGHDK and CDR2 SYGVNS. The germline V and J ends were trimmed by 3 bases and 8 bases, with 11 bases remaining between them. CDR3 sequence: CASSEGGGHEQFF. The CDR3 DNA sequence: TGTGCCAGCAGTGAGGGGGGAGGCCATGAGCAGTTCTTC.

The table lists this clonotype with a few counts. This chain uses TRBV12-3 or TRBV12-4 with TRBJ2-3; D is perhaps TRBD1 or TRBD2 (5 bases each). V lost 0 bases, J lost 15 bases, and 16 bases lay in between. CDR3 length: 13 amino acids. For the CDR3, the DNA is TGTGCCAGCAGTTTAGCGTTGGGGACGGCAATTTATTTT. Encoded protein: CASSLALGTAIYF.

This clonotype was picked up a small number of times. V usage is TRBV7-2 and J usage is TRBJ1-1; 7 positions agree with TRBD1. The CDR3 is 14 residues long. V shed 5 bases, J shed 6 bases, and the junction held 9 bases outside the gene matches. The germline V gene has CDR1 SGHTA and CDR2 FQGNSA. The CDR3 nucleotides read TGTGCCAGCAGCAGCAGACAGGGATCGTCTGAAGCTTTCTTT. This sequence encodes CASSSRQGSSEAFF.

This clonotype was observed at least ten times. This chain links TRBV10-3 with TRBJ2-5; a possible D gene is TRBD1 (6 bases). This CDR3 comprises 13 residues. The V gene's germline CDR1 is ENHRY and CDR2 SYGVKD. V lost 6 bases and J lost 4, with 12 bases in between. The CDR3 sequence is CAISPGAGETQYF. The CDR3 nucleotides read TGTGCCATCAGCCCAGGGGCGGGAGAGACCCAGTACTTC.

This chain uses TRBV18 with TRBJ2-1, with TRBD1 identical over 10 bases. The CDR3 covers 15 residues. The J segment lost 7 bases and the V segment lost 0 bases, leaving 3 bases of the junction unmatched. Germline V lookup: CDR1 KGHSH, CDR2 LQKENI. The CDR3 spells CASSPPGQGWNEQFF. The CDR3 DNA sequence: TGTGCCAGCTCACCACCGGGACAGGGGTGGAATGAGCAGTTCTTC.

In its sample, this clonotype was seen many times. Here the CDR3 reads CASSFAGAETQYF. For the CDR3, the DNA is TGTGCCAGCAGTTTTGCGGGAGCTGAGACCCAGTACTTC. The chain joins TRBV12-3 or TRBV12-4 to TRBJ2-5; 7 nucleotides line up with TRBD2. The CDR3 is 13 amino acids. V was clipped by 3 bases and J by 5 bases; unmatched bases: 3.

A few counts support this clonotype. The V gene is TRBV6-1, the J gene TRBJ2-4; D ambiguous. This CDR3 contains 14 residues. CDR1 is MNHNS and CDR2 is SASEGT in the germline V gene. Between the trimmed V and J ends, which lost 6 bases and 10 bases, there was a span of 19 bases. This chain's CDR3 is CASSRMDLKSIQYF. The CDR3 region has the DNA TGTGCCAGCAGCCGAATGGACCTTAAATCAATTCAGTACTTC.

This clonotype has a count of ten or more. This chain uses TRBV15 with TRBJ2-7; TRBD1 matches 12 bases. This CDR3 is built from 17 residues. Germline trimming cut 0 bases from V and 4 bases from J; bases unmatched to any gene: 7. CDR1 is LNHNV, CDR2 YYDKDF, per germline (reference sequence). The CDR3, as DNA: TGTGCCACCAGCAGAGATTTGGGGGGACAGGGGGCGTACGAGCAGTACTTC. It yields the protein CATSRDLGGQGAYEQYF.

Many counts were recorded for this clonotype. CDR3 protein: CSARVPGTNEQYF. CDR3 DNA: TGCAGTGCTAGAGTTCCGGGGACAAACGAGCAGTACTTC. The rearrangement links TRBV20-1 to TRBJ2-7; tentative D call: TRBD1 (6 bases). Trimming left V 1 base short and J 5 bases short, with 12 bases between. This CDR3 has 13 amino acids. CDR1 DFQATT and CDR2 SNEGSKA come from the germline V gene (reference sequence).

This clonotype was recorded at least ten times. The CDR3 DNA is TGTGCCAGCAGTTCCAGGTCGGGGAGCCCCTACGAGCAGTACTTC. Its translation: CASSSRSGSPYEQYF. The chain combines TRBV9 with TRBJ2-7, with D possibly being TRBD2 (5 bases). This CDR3 is built from 15 residues. Trimming removed 5 bases at V and 2 bases at J, with 17 bases between. Germline CDR1 reads SGDLS; CDR2 reads YYNGEE.

The genes are TRBV7-6 and TRBJ2-1, with 7 nucleotides matching TRBD2. V shed 3 bases, J shed 9 bases, and the junction held 8 bases outside the gene matches. CDR1 SGHVS and CDR2 FNYEAQ come from the germline V gene. CDR3 length: 14 residues. The CDR3 region has the DNA TGTGCCAGCAGCTTCGGGGGAGGGCCGAGTGAGCAGTTCTTC. As protein: CASSFGGGPSEQFF.

This clonotype occurred many times. V and J are TRBV9 and TRBJ2-2; D unresolved. This CDR3 is built from 13 residues. V lost 0 bases to trimming and J lost 6 bases, with 6 bases between them. Germline lookup yields CDR1 SGDLS and CDR2 YYNGEE. Written as DNA, the CDR3 is TGTGCCAGCAGCGTAGTGGCGCCCGGGGAGCTGTTTTTT. Amino acids: CASSVVAPGELFF.

This clonotype was picked up a small number of times. V usage is TRBV18 and J usage is TRBJ1-1; D ambiguous. The CDR3 totals 14 residues. Germline V CDR1 and CDR2: KGHSH, LQKENI. V lost 2 bases and J lost 7, with 14 bases in between. CDR3 protein: CASSPNLPASEAFF. The CDR3 DNA is TGTGCCAGCTCACCAAATCTTCCGGCCAGTGAAGCTTTCTTT.

This clonotype showed up many times. V gene TRBV10-3 combines with J gene TRBJ2-1, with 10 positions matching TRBD2. The CDR3 spans 15 residues. Unmatched junction bases numbered 10, after V lost 11 bases and J lost 3 bases. CDR1 ENHRY and CDR2 SYGVKD come from the germline V gene. CDR3 nucleotide sequence: TGTGCCTTTTTTCAACGGACTAGCGGCTACAATGAGCAGTTCTTC. Translated: CAFFQRTSGYNEQFF.

This clonotype came up many times. V gene TRBV12-3 or TRBV12-4 combines with J gene TRBJ2-3; D could derive from TRBD1 or TRBD2 (5 bases each). V lost 2 bases and J lost 5, with 11 bases in between. This CDR3 is 14 amino acids long. CDR3 loop: CASSLLQGEDTQYF. CDR3 DNA: TGTGCCAGCAGTTTACTCCAGGGAGAAGATACGCAGTATTTT.